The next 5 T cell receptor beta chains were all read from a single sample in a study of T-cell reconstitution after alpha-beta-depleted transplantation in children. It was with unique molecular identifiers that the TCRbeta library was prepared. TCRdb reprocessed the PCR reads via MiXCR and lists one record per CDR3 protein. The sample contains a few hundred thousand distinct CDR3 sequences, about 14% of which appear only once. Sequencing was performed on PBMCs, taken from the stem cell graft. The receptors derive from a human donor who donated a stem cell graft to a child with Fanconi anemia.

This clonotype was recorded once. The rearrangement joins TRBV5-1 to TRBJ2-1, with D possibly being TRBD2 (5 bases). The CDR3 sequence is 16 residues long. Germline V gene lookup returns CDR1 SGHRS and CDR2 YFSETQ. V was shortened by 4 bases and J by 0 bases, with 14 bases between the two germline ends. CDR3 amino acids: CASSVARTLSYNEQFF. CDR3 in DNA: TGCGCCAGCAGCGTCGCTAGGACTCTCTCCTACAATGAGCAGTTCTTC.

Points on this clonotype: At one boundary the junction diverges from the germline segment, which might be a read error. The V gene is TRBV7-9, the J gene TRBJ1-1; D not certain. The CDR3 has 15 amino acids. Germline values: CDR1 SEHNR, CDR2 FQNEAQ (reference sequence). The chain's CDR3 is CSSNSRAPRSVEAFF. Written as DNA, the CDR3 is TGTTCCAGTAACTCTAGGGCCCCCCGGAGCGTTGAAGCTTTCTTT. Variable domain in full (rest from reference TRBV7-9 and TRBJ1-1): DTGVSQNPRHKITKRGQNVTFRCDPISEHNRLYWYRQTLGQGPEFLTYFQNEAQLEKSRLLSDRFSAERPKGSFSTLEIQRTEQGDSAMYLCSSNSRAPRSVEAFFGQGTRLTVV.

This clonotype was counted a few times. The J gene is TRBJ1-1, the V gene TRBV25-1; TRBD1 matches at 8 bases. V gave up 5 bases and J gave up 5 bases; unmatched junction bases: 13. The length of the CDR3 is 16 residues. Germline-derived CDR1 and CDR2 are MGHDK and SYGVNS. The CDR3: CASSNHGTGFATEAFF. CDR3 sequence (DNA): TGTGCCAGCAGTAACCATGGGACAGGCTTTGCGACTGAAGCTTTCTTT.

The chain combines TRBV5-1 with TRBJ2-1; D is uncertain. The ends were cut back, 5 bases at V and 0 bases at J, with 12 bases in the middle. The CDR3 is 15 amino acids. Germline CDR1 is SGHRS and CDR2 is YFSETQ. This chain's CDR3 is CASSQAPGSYNEQFF. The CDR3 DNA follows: TGCGCCAGCAGTCAAGCCCCAGGCTCCTACAATGAGCAGTTCTTC.

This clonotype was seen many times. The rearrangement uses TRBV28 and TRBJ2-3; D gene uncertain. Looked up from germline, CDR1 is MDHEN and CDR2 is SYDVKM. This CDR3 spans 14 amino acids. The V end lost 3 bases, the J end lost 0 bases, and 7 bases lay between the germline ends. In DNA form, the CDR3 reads TGTGCCAGCAGTTTCCTCTCCAGCACAGATACGCAGTATTTT. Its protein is CASSFLSSTDTQYF. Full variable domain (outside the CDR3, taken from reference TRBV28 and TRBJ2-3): DVKVTQSSRYLVKRTGEKVFLECVQDMDHENMFWYRQDPGLGLRLIYFSYDVKMKEKGDIPEGYSVSREKKERFSLILESASTNQTSMYLCASSFLSSTDTQYFGPGTRLTVL.